These 32 T cell receptor beta chains were all obtained from the same sample, sequenced in a study of T cell clones after liver transplantation (dated by TCRdb to between 2019 and 2020). Receptor amplification or capture employed the immunoSEQ multiplex PCR assay. Not all clones reach the TCRdb copy of this immuneACCESS table, which keeps in-frame sequences only. Checked studies attribute under half of the gap to unresolved V genes and leave the rest unexplained. The sample yields about 68,000 clones; 80% to 95% were counted once. The ten largest clones take up 0.98% of the sample. The input for sequencing was CD4+ T cells from blood, taken less than 27 months after liver transplant. Receptors originate from a human patient who received a liver transplant. Following a transplant, some T lymphocytes may have been derived from the graft donor.

The chain employs TRBV5-1 and TRBJ1-1; D possibly corresponds to TRBD1 (5 bases). Per germline, CDR1 SGHRS and CDR2 YFSETQ. The V end lost 2 bases, the J end lost 7 bases, and 9 bases lay between the germline ends. The CDR3 is 12 residues long. The CDR3 DNA follows: TGCGCCAGCAGCTTCGCAGGGCTTGAAGCTTTCTTT. It translates to CASSFAGLEAFF.

V and J are TRBV10-3 and TRBJ1-1; no reliable D call. V shed 3 bases and J shed 1 base, with 3 bases lying between them. This CDR3 contains 12 residues. Germline CDR1 ENHRY, CDR2 SYGVKD. The DNA of the CDR3 is TGTGCCATCAGTGAAAGGAACACTGAAGCTTTCTTT. Its translation: CAISERNTEAFF.

This chain connects TRBV19 to TRBJ2-1; maybe TRBD2 (6 bases). CDR1 and CDR2 from the germline V gene are LNHDA and SQIVND (reference sequence). This CDR3 spans 15 amino acids. V dropped 5 bases and J dropped 3 bases, with 14 bases sitting between them. This CDR3 is CASSLAATIYNEQFF. CDR3 DNA: TGTGCCAGTAGTTTAGCGGCTACTATCTACAATGAGCAGTTCTTC.

The chain recombines TRBV10-3 with TRBJ2-1; 8 bases agree with TRBD2. Germline CDR1 reads ENHRY; CDR2 reads SYGVKD. CDR3 length: 12 residues. Trimming removed 6 bases from V and 8 bases from J; junction bases left unmatched: 3. The CDR3 bases are TGTGCCATCAGGGGGACTAGGGATGAGCAGTTCTTC. Translated, it gives CAIRGTRDEQFF.

This chain connects TRBV19 to TRBJ2-1; 12 nucleotides match TRBD2. The germline CDR1 and CDR2 sequences are LNHDA and SQIVND (reference sequence). The V and J ends lost 5 bases and 6 bases, in that order; junction bases with no gene match: 5. This CDR3 contains 15 residues. The CDR3 DNA reads as TGTGCCAGTAGTCTCGGACTAGCGGGATTCAATGAGCAGTTCTTC. Encoded protein: CASSLGLAGFNEQFF.

The chain combines TRBV5-1 with TRBJ2-1; perhaps TRBD1 as D (6 bases). The germline gives CDR1 SGHRS, CDR2 YFSETQ. The CDR3 is 13 amino acids. Trimming pared 10 bases from V and 5 bases from J, leaving 16 bases between. The CDR3 region has the DNA TGCGCCTCGGCCAGGGGATTAAACAATGAGCAGTTCTTC. It translates to CASARGLNNEQFF.

The chain combines TRBV30 with TRBJ2-7, with 10 positions matching TRBD1. The ends lost 2 bases at V and 3 bases at J; junction bases unmatched: 7. Germline V gene data show CDR1 as GTSNPN and CDR2 as SVGIG (reference sequence). The CDR3 covers 15 residues. The CDR3 sequence is CAWSLAGTGVYEQYF. CDR3 coding DNA: TGTGCCTGGAGTTTAGCCGGGACAGGGGTCTACGAGCAGTACTTC.

This clone was counted a few times. The chain recombines TRBV9 with TRBJ2-1; perhaps TRBD1 as D (6 bases). Germline lookup yields CDR1 SGDLS and CDR2 YYNGEE. CDR3 length: 14 residues. V was trimmed by 4 bases and J by 2 bases, leaving 10 bases between them. CDR3 residues: CASSNGQPYNEQFF. For the CDR3, the DNA is TGTGCCAGCAGCAACGGACAGCCCTACAATGAGCAGTTCTTC. Complete variable domain (other parts from reference TRBV9 and TRBJ2-1): DSGVTQTPKHLITATGQRVTLRCSPRSGDLSVYWYQQSLDQGLQFLIQYYNGEERAKGNILERFSAQQFPDLHSELNLSSLELGDSALYFCASSNGQPYNEQFFGPGTRLTVL.

The CDR3, as DNA: TGTGCCAGCAGTGAAACCCGACTAGCGGGGGTGTACAATGAGCAGTTCTTC. Translation: CASSETRLAGVYNEQFF. The V and J genes are TRBV6-1 and TRBJ2-1; 12 bases match TRBD2. After removal of 2 bases from V and 4 bases from J, the junction contained 6 bases not matched to a gene. This CDR3 comprises 17 residues. Germline V gene lookup returns CDR1 MNHNS and CDR2 SASEGT.

The chain has TRBV6-5 and TRBJ2-1; TRBD2 matches 7 bases. Germline V lookup: CDR1 MNHEY, CDR2 SVGAGI. The CDR3 contains 14 residues. V gave up 0 bases and J gave up 13 bases; unmatched junction bases: 9. Here the CDR3 DNA reads TGTGCCAGCAGTTACTCGATAGGGACTACAAAACAGTTCTTC. It yields the protein CASSYSIGTTKQFF.

This clone appeared a single time. V gene TRBV5-1 combines with J gene TRBJ1-1, with 11 bases identical to TRBD1. Trimming at V came to 4 bases and at J to 4 bases, leaving 12 bases not matched to a gene. Germline V gives CDR1 SGHRS, CDR2 YFSETQ. CDR3 size: 17 residues. Here the CDR3 reads CASSLGQGALRPTEAFF. Written as DNA, the CDR3 is TGCGCCAGCAGCCTCGGACAGGGGGCGCTTCGTCCCACTGAAGCTTTCTTT.

The V call is TRBV13, the J call TRBJ2-7; a possible D gene is TRBD1 (6 bases). Trimming stripped 5 bases from V and 2 bases from J, with 19 bases between. The CDR3 sequence is 16 residues long. Germline V gene lookup returns CDR1 PRHDT and CDR2 FYEKMQ (reference sequence). The CDR3 reads CASSPGEGVHPYEQYF. The CDR3 coding sequence is TGTGCCAGCAGCCCAGGCGAGGGGGTCCATCCCTACGAGCAGTACTTC.

This chain links TRBV13 with TRBJ2-1; D is unclear. The germline V gene encodes CDR1 PRHDT and CDR2 FYEKMQ (reference sequence). The CDR3 has 16 residues. The V and J ends lost 7 bases and 0 bases respectively, with 16 bases between them. CDR3 loop: CASTPLSTRSYNEQFF. The DNA of the CDR3 is TGTGCCAGCACCCCCCTGTCGACCCGCTCCTACAATGAGCAGTTCTTC.

This chain links TRBV11-3 with TRBJ2-7; the D call may be TRBD1 or TRBD2 (5 bases each). V lost 0 bases to trimming and J lost 5 bases, with 8 bases between them. Germline V gives CDR1 SGHNT, CDR2 YENEEA. This CDR3 has 13 amino acids. The CDR3: CASSLELGDEQYF. The CDR3 DNA reads TGTGCCAGCAGCTTAGAACTAGGGGACGAGCAGTACTTC.

In DNA, the CDR3 is TGTGCCAGCAGCTTAAATTTTCAGGGGAGGAATACGCAGTATTTT. The encoded protein is CASSLNFQGRNTQYF. The V gene is TRBV7-6, the J gene TRBJ2-3; D possibly uses TRBD1 or TRBD2 (6 bases each). Germline CDR1 SGHVS, CDR2 FNYEAQ. The V end lost 2 bases, the J end lost 7 bases, and 16 bases lay between the germline ends. This CDR3 comprises 15 residues.

The gene calls are TRBV11-2 and TRBJ2-7; 14 bases match TRBD2. The V and J ends lost 5 bases and 2 bases, in that order; junction bases with no gene match: 2. Germline assignment: CDR1 SGHAT and CDR2 FQNNGV. This CDR3 region has 15 residues. DNA for the CDR3: TGTGCCAGCAGCCCGGGACTAGCGGGAGCCTACGAGCAGTACTTC. Its translation: CASSPGLAGAYEQYF.

This chain joins TRBV7-2 and TRBJ2-2, with 13 bases identical to TRBD2. V dropped 0 bases and J dropped 13; count of bases not matched to a gene: 14. Germline-derived CDR1 and CDR2 are SGHTA and FQGNSA. The CDR3 runs to 18 residues. CDR3 sequence: CASSLASGTSGMSSALFF. The CDR3 bases are TGTGCCAGCAGCTTAGCTTCCGGGACTAGCGGGATGTCAAGTGCGCTGTTTTTT. The full variable domain, with the rest looked up from reference TRBV7-2 and TRBJ2-2, is GAGVSQSPSNKVTEKGKDVELRCDPISGHTALYWYRQSLGQGLEFLIYFQGNSAPDKSGLPSDRFSAERTGGSVSTLTIQRTQQEDSAVYLCASSLASGTSGMSSALFFGEGSRLTVL.

The chain uses TRBV7-2 and TRBJ1-2; D is perhaps TRBD1 (6 bases). This CDR3 comprises 15 residues. Germline V gene sequence: CDR1 SGHTA, CDR2 FQGNSA. V gave up 5 bases and J gave up 4 bases, with 17 bases separating them. CDR3 in amino acids: CASSPGTTKGYGYTF. DNA of the CDR3: TGTGCCAGCAGCCCTGGGACAACCAAAGGCTATGGCTACACCTTC.

A single count supports this clone. The V gene is TRBV6-5, the J gene TRBJ1-2, with D hard to call. Trimming stripped 0 bases from V and 8 bases from J, with 19 bases between. Germline V lookup: CDR1 MNHEY, CDR2 SVGAGI. The CDR3 has 16 amino acids. The CDR3 DNA is TGTGCCAGCAGTTACTCGATACGGCGGCAGAACCTCGGCTACACCTTC. Its protein is CASSYSIRRQNLGYTF.

This chain links TRBV6-5 with TRBJ2-7; perhaps TRBD2 as D (6 bases). Trimming left V 8 bases short and J 8 bases short, with 25 bases between. The CDR3 has 15 residues. Germline V gene data show CDR1 as MNHEY and CDR2 as SVGAGI. The CDR3 bases are TGTGCCAGCGGCACCTTCGGCGGGATCCTGTCAAAGCAGTACTTC. Its protein product is CASGTFGGILSKQYF.

The chain recombines TRBV7-3 with TRBJ1-1; D unclear. CDR1 SGHTA and CDR2 FQGTGA come from the germline V gene. The germline V and J ends were trimmed by 5 bases and 0 bases, with 7 bases remaining between them. The CDR3 has 13 amino acids. CDR3 nucleotides: TGTGCCAGCAGCCCCATGGTGAACACTGAAGCTTTCTTT. This codes for CASSPMVNTEAFF.

This chain links TRBV10-3 with TRBJ2-3, with D maybe TRBD1 (6 bases). The CDR3 is made up of 15 amino acids. Germline V gene data show CDR1 as ENHRY and CDR2 as SYGVKD. V was pared by 0 bases and J by 5 bases, with 12 bases between. The CDR3 is CAISESGDTGDTQYF. The CDR3, as DNA: TGTGCCATCAGTGAGTCAGGGGACACCGGAGATACGCAGTATTTT.

The rearrangement uses TRBV27 and TRBJ2-5; D is uncertain. This CDR3 has 13 residues. Germline V gene sequence: CDR1 MNHEY, CDR2 SMNVEV (reference sequence). V lost 4 bases, J lost 1 base, and 7 bases lay in between. The chain's CDR3 is CASSSRRQETQYF. DNA for the CDR3: TGTGCCAGCAGTTCGCGGCGCCAAGAGACCCAGTACTTC.

Notes on this clone: The junction differs from germline at one of its ends, possibly a read error. The V call is TRBV19, the J call TRBJ2-3, with D possibly being TRBD1 or TRBD2 (5 bases each). Germline CDR1 and CDR2: LNHDA and SQIVND (reference sequence). CDR3 size: 13 residues. The CDR3 DNA follows: TGTGCCAGTAGTATTTCCATGGGGGACGCCGTTAATTTT. It specifies CASSISMGDAVNF. Together with reference TRBV19 and TRBJ2-3, the CDR3 gives the full variable domain: DGGITQSPKYLFRKEGQNVTLSCEQNLNHDAMYWYRQDPGQGLRLIYYSQIVNDFQKGDIAEGYSVSREKKESFPLTVTSAQKNPTAFYLCASSISMGDAVNFGPGTRLTVL.

CDR3 region: CASWAGVWGNEQFF. The CDR3 DNA is TGTGCCAGCTGGGCGGGAGTGTGGGGCAATGAGCAGTTCTTC. The gene calls are TRBV6-5 and TRBJ2-1; 7 positions agree with TRBD2. Germline values: CDR1 MNHEY, CDR2 SVGAGI. The CDR3 runs 14 residues. With 8 bases clipped from V and 6 bases from J, the junction kept 10 bases outside the gene matches.

The chain carries TRBV7-2 and TRBJ2-1; 11 bases match TRBD2. Germline V CDR1 and CDR2: SGHTA, FQGNSA. V shed 3 bases, J shed 9 bases, and the junction held 7 bases outside the gene matches. This CDR3 region has 15 residues. CDR3 in amino acids: CASSFLAGGQSEQFF. The DNA of the CDR3 is TGTGCCAGCAGCTTTTTAGCGGGAGGGCAGAGTGAGCAGTTCTTC.

The chain recombines TRBV5-1 with TRBJ1-4, with 7 nucleotides matching TRBD1. Germline CDR1 is SGHRS and CDR2 is YFSETQ. V shed 4 bases, J shed 8 bases, and the junction held 11 bases outside the gene matches. This CDR3 region has 15 residues. CDR3 residues: CASSLLGTEGEKLFF. The CDR3, as DNA: TGCGCCAGCAGCCTACTCGGGACAGAAGGGGAAAAACTGTTTTTT.

V usage is TRBV4-1 and J usage is TRBJ2-7; 12 nucleotides match TRBD2. CDR1 MGHRA and CDR2 YSYEKL come from the germline V gene. With V trimmed by 1 base and J by 2 bases, 3 bases remained unmatched. This CDR3 contains 16 residues. The CDR3 nucleotides read TGCGCCAGCAGCCAAGGTGGACTAGCGGGGACCTACGAGCAGTACTTC. It translates to CASSQGGLAGTYEQYF.

The rearrangement links TRBV28 to TRBJ1-1; TRBD1 agrees at 7 bases. The germline V gene encodes CDR1 MDHEN and CDR2 SYDVKM. The CDR3 has 18 residues. V dropped 3 bases and J dropped 5; count of bases not matched to a gene: 18. CDR3 in DNA: TGTGCCAGCAGTTTTCCCAAAAGCTCGGACAGGTTAACGACTGAAGCTTTCTTT. Protein sequence: CASSFPKSSDRLTTEAFF.

This chain joins TRBV6-1 and TRBJ2-5; perhaps TRBD1 as D (6 bases). CDR3 length: 14 residues. Germline lookup yields CDR1 MNHNS and CDR2 SASEGT. Trimming took off 5 bases at V and 5 bases at J, with 15 bases between the two ends. CDR3 DNA: TGTGCCAGCAGTTCTACAGGGTTAGGTGAGACCCAGTACTTC. As protein: CASSSTGLGETQYF.

The rearrangement joins TRBV7-2 to TRBJ1-5, with D hard to call. V was clipped by 4 bases and J by 4 bases, with 11 bases between them. Germline lookup yields CDR1 SGHTA and CDR2 FQGNSA. There are 14 residues in the CDR3. CDR3 amino acids: CASSSRTGNQPQHF. Written as DNA, the CDR3 is TGTGCCAGCAGCTCCCGGACGGGGAATCAGCCCCAGCATTTT.

This chain connects TRBV7-2 to TRBJ2-1, with D perhaps TRBD1 or TRBD2 (5 bases each). CDR3 length equals 15 residues. V was cut by 5 bases and J by 7 bases, with 18 bases left in between. The germline V gene has CDR1 SGHTA and CDR2 FQGNSA. The CDR3 DNA reads TGTGCCAGCAGCCCGCGCATGGGGCCGGGAAATGAGCAGTTCTTC. Translating it yields CASSPRMGPGNEQFF. The whole variable domain, remainder taken from reference TRBV7-2 and TRBJ2-1, is GAGVSQSPSNKVTEKGKDVELRCDPISGHTALYWYRQSLGQGLEFLIYFQGNSAPDKSGLPSDRFSAERTGGSVSTLTIQRTQQEDSAVYLCASSPRMGPGNEQFFGPGTRLTVL.